The 22 T cell receptor beta chains below were found in one sample sequenced in a study of blood T cell repertoires in COVID-19. Measured with immunoSEQ multiplex PCR; TCRdb has only the in-frame clones, and not every one. Of a few hundred thousand clones in the sample, around 89% were seen once. The material sequenced was peripheral blood. These receptors were collected from a man between 18 and 35 years old who had recovered from COVID-19.

The chain couples TRBV7-2 to TRBJ2-1; the D gene is possibly TRBD2 (5 bases). Trimming took 3 bases from V and 4 from J, leaving 16 bases between them. Germline lookup yields CDR1 SGHTA and CDR2 FQGNSA. The CDR3 is made up of 16 amino acids. CDR3 sequence (DNA): TGTGCCAGCAGCTTTTTTTTGGGGAGCCGATACAATGAGCAGTTCTTC. This translates into CASSFFLGSRYNEQFF.

The rearrangement links TRBV7-9 to TRBJ2-3; TRBD2 agrees at 13 bases. The V gene end was trimmed by 10 bases and the J gene end by 5 bases; junction bases not matched to a gene: 6. CDR1 SEHNR and CDR2 FQNEAQ come from the germline V gene (reference sequence). The CDR3 loop spans 14 amino acids. As DNA, the CDR3 is TGTGCCATCTCAGGACTAGCGGGAGTAGATACGCAGTATTTT. Translation: CAISGLAGVDTQYF.

This clone occurred a few times. The V call is TRBV19, the J call TRBJ2-3; 9 positions match TRBD1. This CDR3 has 18 residues. V shed 3 bases, J shed 4 bases, and the junction held 14 bases outside the gene matches. Germline CDR1 reads LNHDA; CDR2 reads SQIVND (reference sequence). Here the CDR3 DNA reads TGTGCCAGTAGTATCGAGTGGATGCCACAGGGGGCGGCAGATACGCAGTATTTT. It encodes CASSIEWMPQGAADTQYF.

This rearrangement joins TRBV5-1 to TRBJ2-7, with D hard to call. Germline values: CDR1 SGHRS, CDR2 YFSETQ. V was shortened by 0 bases and J by 3 bases, with 10 bases between the two germline ends. This CDR3 spans 14 amino acids. CDR3 coding DNA: TGCGCCAGCAGCTTGGACAGACCTTACTACGAGCAGTACTTC. It specifies CASSLDRPYYEQYF.

V usage is TRBV9 and J usage is TRBJ2-2; D possibly corresponds to TRBD1 (5 bases). The CDR3 contains 15 residues. Trimming shortened V by 0 bases and J by 4 bases, and 10 bases separated the two germline ends. Germline CDR1 reads SGDLS; CDR2 reads YYNGEE. CDR3 region: CASSVEQVFTGELFF. In DNA, the CDR3 is TGTGCCAGCAGCGTAGAACAGGTCTTCACCGGGGAGCTGTTTTTT.

This chain links TRBV10-3 with TRBJ1-2, with a weak D call TRBD1 (6 bases). The CDR3 is made up of 17 amino acids. Germline values: CDR1 ENHRY, CDR2 SYGVKD. The V and J ends lost 2 bases and 0 bases respectively, with 16 bases between them. CDR3 amino acids: CAISETGHQTPNYGYTF. In DNA, the CDR3 is TGTGCCATCAGTGAGACGGGACATCAAACCCCTAACTATGGCTACACCTTC.

V gene TRBV10-3 combines with J gene TRBJ2-5; 11 nucleotides agree with TRBD2. CDR1 and CDR2 from the germline V gene are ENHRY and SYGVKD. This CDR3 is built from 15 residues. The junction had 2 bases not matched to a gene; V was cut back by 3 bases and J by 2 bases. CDR3 coding DNA: TGTGCCATCAGTGATACTAGCGGGGGACAAGAGACCCAGTACTTC. This gives the protein CAISDTSGGQETQYF.

CDR3: CASSHRLVEHSYNEQFF. The CDR3 DNA reads TGTGCCAGCAGTCACCGTTTGGTTGAACACTCCTACAATGAGCAGTTCTTC. The genes are TRBV27 and TRBJ2-1; D uncertain. Trimming took off 5 bases at V and 0 bases at J, with 17 bases between the two ends. CDR1 and CDR2 (germline): MNHEY, SMNVEV (reference sequence). CDR3 length: 17 residues.

This chain connects TRBV6-5 to TRBJ1-1, with D perhaps TRBD1 (6 bases). V lost 11 bases and J 5 bases, leaving 15 bases between the germline ends. The germline V gene has CDR1 MNHEY and CDR2 SVGAGI. This CDR3 has 12 residues. CDR3 DNA sequence: TGTGCCTTGCGCCAGGGGAGTACTGAAGCTTTCTTT. Amino acids: CALRQGSTEAFF.

The V gene is TRBV6-1, the J gene TRBJ1-3; D may be TRBD1 (6 bases). This CDR3 spans 17 amino acids. CDR1 and CDR2 from the germline V gene are MNHNS and SASEGT. Trimming took off 4 bases at V and 0 bases at J, with 16 bases between the two ends. The CDR3 sequence is CASSVTGFKGSGNTIYF. CDR3 bases: TGTGCCAGCAGTGTCACAGGGTTCAAGGGCTCTGGAAACACCATATATTTT.

The table lists this clone with a few counts. Other nucleotide sequences from this sample produce the same CDR3. V is TRBV15 and J is TRBJ1-1; possible D gene TRBD1, 5 bases. Germline V gene data show CDR1 as LNHNV and CDR2 as YYDKDF (reference sequence). The germline V and J ends were trimmed by 0 bases and 1 base, with 9 bases remaining between them. The CDR3 extends over 15 amino acids. CDR3 residues: CATSRDRTPNTEAFF. CDR3 nucleotide sequence: TGTGCCACCAGCAGAGATAGGACACCGAACACTGAAGCTTTCTTT.

The chain uses TRBV7-9 and TRBJ1-2; 7 positions match TRBD1. Germline V lookup: CDR1 SEHNR, CDR2 FQNEAQ (reference sequence). Germline trimming cut 3 bases from V and 6 bases from J; bases unmatched to any gene: 4. The CDR3 consists of 13 residues. CDR3 sequence reads: CASSFTGQHGYTF. DNA for the CDR3: TGTGCCAGCAGCTTCACGGGACAGCATGGCTACACCTTC.

The V and J genes are TRBV5-5 and TRBJ1-1; tentative D call: TRBD1 (6 bases). There are 14 residues in the CDR3. From germline, CDR1 is SGHKS and CDR2 YYEKEE (reference sequence). V was clipped by 2 bases and J by 6 bases, with 14 bases between them. CDR3 protein: CASSLGWGGPEAFF. The CDR3 bases are TGTGCCAGCAGCTTAGGCTGGGGGGGCCCTGAAGCTTTCTTT. The full variable domain, in which reference TRBV5-5 and TRBJ1-1 provide the parts outside the CDR3, is DAGVTQSPTHLIKTRGQQVTLRCSPISGHKSVSWYQQVLGQGPQFIFQYYEKEERGRGNFPDRFSARQFPNYSSELNVNALLLGDSALYLCASSLGWGGPEAFFGQGTRLTVV.

This clone has a single count. V is TRBV15 and J is TRBJ2-3, with D possibly being TRBD1 (5 bases). V was pared by 0 bases and J by 0 bases, with 10 bases between. CDR3 length: 16 residues. In germline, CDR1 is LNHNV, CDR2 YYDKDF (reference sequence). The CDR3 loop is CATSREGPQSTDTQYF. The DNA for the CDR3 is TGTGCCACCAGCAGAGAGGGGCCACAAAGCACAGATACGCAGTATTTT.

The V gene is TRBV30, the J gene TRBJ2-1; TRBD2 is a possible D gene (6 bases). CDR1 is GTSNPN, CDR2 SVGIG, per germline (reference sequence). V lost 1 base and J 6 bases, leaving 13 bases between the germline ends. This CDR3 contains 14 residues. CDR3 loop: CAWSGTVLANEQFF. The CDR3 coding sequence is TGTGCCTGGAGTGGGACGGTACTAGCCAATGAGCAGTTCTTC.

CDR3 sequence: CASSAEGQRNSPLHF. The CDR3 nucleotides are TGTGCCAGCAGCGCGGAGGGGCAGCGAAATTCACCCCTCCACTTT. V and J are TRBV9 and TRBJ1-6; weak D call: TRBD1 (5 bases). V gave up 3 bases and J gave up 7 bases, with 14 bases separating them. The CDR3 runs to 15 residues. Germline CDR1 reads SGDLS; CDR2 reads YYNGEE.

This chain joins TRBV5-4 and TRBJ1-2, with no clear D. V lost 0 bases and J lost 8, with 11 bases in between. The CDR3 length is 13 residues. Germline lookup yields CDR1 SGHNT and CDR2 YYREEE (reference sequence). This chain's CDR3 is CASSLEGAGGYTF. The CDR3 DNA reads as TGTGCCAGCAGCTTGGAGGGCGCGGGCGGCTACACCTTC.

This chain links TRBV6-5 with TRBJ2-1, with 7 bases matching TRBD1. Germline loops: CDR1 MNHEY, CDR2 SVGAGI. V gave up 6 bases and J gave up 7 bases; unmatched junction bases: 9. CDR3 size: 14 residues. CDR3 DNA sequence: TGTGCCAGCAGGGGGACAGTTCAGCCAAATGAGCAGTTCTTC. This encodes CASRGTVQPNEQFF.

Only one count was recorded for this clone. The chain joins TRBV4-2 to TRBJ1-1; D is perhaps TRBD1 (6 bases). V lost 1 base, J lost 4 bases, and 13 bases lay in between. Germline assignment: CDR1 LGHNA and CDR2 YNFKEQ. The length of the CDR3 is 15 residues. The CDR3 bases are TGTGCCAGCAGCCAAGTGAGTCAGGGGACCACTGAAGCTTTCTTT. Translated: CASSQVSQGTTEAFF.

This clone was seen just once. The rearrangement uses TRBV28 and TRBJ2-2, with 10 bases lining up with TRBD1. Germline CDR1 is MDHEN and CDR2 is SYDVKM. This CDR3 contains 16 residues. V shed 3 bases and J 7 bases; nucleotides not matched to a gene: 8. CDR3 loop: CASSFSDRGRFGELFF. The CDR3 nucleotides read TGTGCCAGCAGTTTTAGTGACAGGGGGCGATTCGGGGAGCTGTTTTTT.

The chain recombines TRBV5-5 with TRBJ2-7; D remains ambiguous. The CDR3 contains 11 residues. Germline-derived CDR1 and CDR2 are SGHKS and YYEKEE (reference sequence). Trimming cost V 2 bases and J 3 bases, with 3 bases left between them. CDR3 in DNA: TGTGCCAGCAGCTTCCTCTACGAGCAGTACTTC. It encodes CASSFLYEQYF.

V usage is TRBV30 and J usage is TRBJ2-7; weak D call: TRBD1 (6 bases). The ends were cut back, 6 bases at V and 4 bases at J, with 13 bases in the middle. The CDR3 totals 12 residues. Germline-derived CDR1 and CDR2 are GTSNPN and SVGIG (reference sequence). Here the CDR3 reads CACRQDPYEQYF. The CDR3, as DNA: TGTGCCTGTAGACAGGACCCTTACGAGCAGTACTTC.